The clone carrying this T cell receptor beta chain has only a few counts. As yet, its antigen is unknown. The V end lost 4 bases, the J end lost 7 bases, and 16 bases lay between the germline ends. The CDR3 contains 13 residues. Germline values: CDR1 DFQATT, CDR2 SNEGSKA (reference sequence). This sample is part of a study of T cell repertoires in cytomegalovirus infection. About the research overall: Public signatures in TCR beta pointed to CMV infection and matching HLA type. Regarding the study as a whole: HLA-C-restricted TCR beta clonotypes specific for CMV led the ex vivo response. Based on cumulative public TCR beta family frequency, carriers of CMV plus the relevant HLA were identified.

A single record per CDR3 protein comes from TCRdb applying MiXCR to the reads. The top ten hold less than 9.5% of the sample, which has about 400,000 distinct CDR3 sequences, less than 20% seen once. V is TRBV20-1 and J is TRBJ1-2, with D unclear. The sample taken for sequencing was PBMCs. The TCR comes from a human donor in good health (CMV status not recorded). Some clones in this sample may be carry-over from other donors' samples. The DNA for the CDR3 is TGCAGTGCTATAGAGCCCTTCCTAGGTGGCTACACCTTC. This sequence encodes CSAIEPFLGGYTF.